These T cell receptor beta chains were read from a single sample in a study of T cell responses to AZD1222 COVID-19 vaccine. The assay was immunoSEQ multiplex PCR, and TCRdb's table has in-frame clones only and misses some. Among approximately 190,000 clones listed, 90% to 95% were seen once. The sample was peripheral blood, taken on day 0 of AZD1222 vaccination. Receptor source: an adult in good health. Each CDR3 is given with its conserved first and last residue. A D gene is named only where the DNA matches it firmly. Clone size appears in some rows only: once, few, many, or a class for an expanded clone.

CDR3: CASSLTARASGSPYEQYF
DNA: TGTGCCAGCAGCTTAACCGCGCGGGCTAGCGGGAGCCCATACGAGCAGTACTTC
size: NA
D: TRBD2
J: TRBJ2-7
V: TRBV11-2

CDR3: CASSNGAGLNQPQHF
DNA: TGTGCCAGTAGTAACGGGGCAGGGTTAAATCAGCCCCAGCATTTT
size: NA
D: NA
J: TRBJ1-5
V: TRBV19

CDR3: CASSDLGGGYSNQPQHF
DNA: TGTGCCAGTAGTGACCTTGGGGGGGGATATAGCAATCAGCCCCAGCATTTT
size: NA
D: NA
J: TRBJ1-5
V: TRBV19

CDR3: CASSYEVLRNEQYF
DNA: TGTGCCAGCAGTTACGAGGTCTTGCGGAACGAGCAGTACTTC
size: NA
D: NA
J: TRBJ2-7
V: TRBV6-2/TRBV6-3

CDR3: CASSSHLGEQYF
DNA: TGTGCCAGCAGCTCTCATCTCGGCGAGCAGTACTTC
size: NA
D: NA
J: TRBJ2-7
V: TRBV7-2

CDR3: CASSEMDSTRSSYNSPLHF
DNA: TGTGCCAGCAGTGAGATGGACAGCACCAGGAGCTCCTATAATTCACCCCTCCACTTT
size: NA
D: NA
J: TRBJ1-6
V: TRBV6-1

CDR3: CASSFPGTGDYGYTF
DNA: TGTGCCAGCAGCTTCCCCGGGACAGGGGACTATGGCTACACCTTC
size: NA
D: TRBD1
J: TRBJ1-2
V: TRBV5-6

CDR3: CASSMVQGATGNQPQHF
DNA: TGTGCCAGTAGTATGGTACAGGGGGCAACCGGCAATCAGCCCCAGCATTTT
size: NA
D: TRBD1
J: TRBJ1-5
V: TRBV19

CDR3: CASSSRRLGGYTF
DNA: TGTGCCAGCAGTTCTAGACGGCTGGGGGGCTACACCTTC
size: NA
D: NA
J: TRBJ1-2
V: TRBV6-5

CDR3: CASSEGAGRSYEQYF
DNA: TGTGCCAGCAGTGAAGGGGCAGGCCGCTCCTACGAGCAGTACTTC
size: few
D: NA
J: TRBJ2-7
V: TRBV6-1

CDR3: CASSPPVADYGYTF
DNA: TGTGCCAGCAGTCCCCCGGTCGCTGACTATGGCTACACCTTC
size: NA
D: NA
J: TRBJ1-2
V: TRBV28

CDR3: CASRNRGGQETQYF
DNA: TGTGCCAGCAGAAACAGGGGTGGACAAGAGACCCAGTACTTC
size: once
D: TRBD1
J: TRBJ2-5
V: TRBV5-4

CDR3: CASSETGERRTEAFF
DNA: TGCGCCAGCAGCGAAACAGGGGAGAGGAGGACTGAAGCTTTCTTT
size: NA
D: TRBD1
J: TRBJ1-1
V: TRBV5-1

CDR3: CASRTGSNNSPLHF
DNA: TGTGCCAGCAGGACAGGATCTAATAATTCACCCCTCCACTTT
size: once
D: TRBD1
J: TRBJ1-6
V: TRBV10-3

CDR3: CASSAGQGGSTDTQYF
DNA: TGTGCCAGCAGCGCCGGACAGGGGGGGAGCACAGATACGCAGTATTTT
size: NA
D: TRBD1
J: TRBJ2-3
V: TRBV5-5

CDR3: CASRPPLSGNTIYF
DNA: TGTGCCAGCAGGCCGCCCCTCTCTGGAAACACCATATATTTT
size: once
D: NA
J: TRBJ1-3
V: TRBV5-5

CDR3: CASSLNVPGKNTEAFF
DNA: TGTGCCAGCAGCTTGAACGTCCCGGGAAAGAACACTGAAGCTTTCTTT
size: NA
D: NA
J: TRBJ1-1
V: TRBV14

CDR3: CASSEPGTSGLDEQYF
DNA: TGTGCCAGCAGTGAACCCGGGACTAGCGGACTAGATGAGCAGTACTTC
size: NA
D: TRBD2
J: TRBJ2-7
V: TRBV28

CDR3: CAIQDRWGTGDDEQYF
DNA: TGTGCCATCCAAGATAGGTGGGGGACAGGGGACGACGAGCAGTACTTC
size: once
D: TRBD1
J: TRBJ2-7
V: TRBV10-3

CDR3: CASSLATADLKKLFF
DNA: TGTGCCAGCAGCTTAGCGACAGCAGATCTCAAAAAACTGTTTTTT
size: NA
D: NA
J: TRBJ1-4
V: TRBV7-9